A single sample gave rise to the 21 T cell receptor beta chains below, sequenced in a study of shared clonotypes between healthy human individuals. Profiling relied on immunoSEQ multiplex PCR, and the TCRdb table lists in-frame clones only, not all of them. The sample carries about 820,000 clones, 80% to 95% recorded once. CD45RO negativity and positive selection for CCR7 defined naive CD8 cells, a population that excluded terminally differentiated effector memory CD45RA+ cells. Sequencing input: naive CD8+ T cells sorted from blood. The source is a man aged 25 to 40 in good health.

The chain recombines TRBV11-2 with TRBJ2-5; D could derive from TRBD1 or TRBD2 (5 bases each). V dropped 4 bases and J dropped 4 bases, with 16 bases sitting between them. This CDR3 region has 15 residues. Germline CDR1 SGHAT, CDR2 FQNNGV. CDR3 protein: CASSSRDPGRETQYF. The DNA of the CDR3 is TGTGCCAGCAGCTCCCGGGACCCAGGGAGAGAGACCCAGTACTTC.

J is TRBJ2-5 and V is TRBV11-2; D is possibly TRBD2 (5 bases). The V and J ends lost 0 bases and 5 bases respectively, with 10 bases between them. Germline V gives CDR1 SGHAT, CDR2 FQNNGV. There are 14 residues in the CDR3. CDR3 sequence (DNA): TGTGCCAGCAGCTTAGATCCTAGGAGGGAGACCCAGTACTTC. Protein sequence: CASSLDPRRETQYF. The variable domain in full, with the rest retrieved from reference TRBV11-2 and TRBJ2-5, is EAGVAQSPRYKIIEKRQSVAFWCNPISGHATLYWYQQILGQGPKLLIQFQNNGVVDDSQLPKDRFSAERLKGVDSTLKIQPAKLEDSAVYLCASSLDPRRETQYFGPGTRLLVL.

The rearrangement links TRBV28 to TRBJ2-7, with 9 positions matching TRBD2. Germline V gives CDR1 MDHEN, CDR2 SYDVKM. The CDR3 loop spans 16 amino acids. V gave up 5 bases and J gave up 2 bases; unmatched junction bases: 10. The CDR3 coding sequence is TGTGCCAGCAGTATAACCCCCCGCGGGAGGGCCTACGAGCAGTACTTC. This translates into CASSITPRGRAYEQYF.

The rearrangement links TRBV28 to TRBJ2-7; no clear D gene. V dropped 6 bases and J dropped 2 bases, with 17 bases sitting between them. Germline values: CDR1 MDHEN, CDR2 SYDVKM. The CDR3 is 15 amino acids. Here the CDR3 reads CASSQRGPPTYEQYF. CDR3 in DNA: TGTGCCAGCAGCCAGCGAGGTCCCCCGACCTACGAGCAGTACTTC.

The CDR3 DNA reads as TGTGCCACCAGCCCCCGGACAGGGCAGAACACTGAAGCTTTCTTT. This codes for CATSPRTGQNTEAFF. The chain combines TRBV15 with TRBJ1-1, with TRBD1 matching 8 bases. Germline CDR1 reads LNHNV; CDR2 reads YYDKDF (reference sequence). The ends lost 5 bases at V and 1 base at J; junction bases unmatched: 6. The CDR3 runs 15 residues.

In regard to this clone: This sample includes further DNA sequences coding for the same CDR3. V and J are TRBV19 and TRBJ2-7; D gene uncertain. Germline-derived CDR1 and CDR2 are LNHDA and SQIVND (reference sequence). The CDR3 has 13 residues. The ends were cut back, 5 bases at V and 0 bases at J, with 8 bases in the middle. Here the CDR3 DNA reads TGTGCCAGTAGTGCCGGAAGCTCCTACGAGCAGTACTTC. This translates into CASSAGSSYEQYF.

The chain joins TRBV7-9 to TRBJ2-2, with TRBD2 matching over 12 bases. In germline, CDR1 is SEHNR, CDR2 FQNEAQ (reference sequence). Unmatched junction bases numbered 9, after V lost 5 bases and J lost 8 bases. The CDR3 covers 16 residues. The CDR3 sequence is CASSDWTSGKSGELFF. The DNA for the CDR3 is TGTGCCAGCAGCGACTGGACTAGCGGGAAGTCTGGGGAGCTGTTTTTT. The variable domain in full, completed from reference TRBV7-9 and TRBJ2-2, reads DTGVSQNPRHKITKRGQNVTFRCDPISEHNRLYWYRQTLGQGPEFLTYFQNEAQLEKSRLLSDRFSAERPKGSFSTLEIQRTEQGDSAMYLCASSDWTSGKSGELFFGEGSRLTVL.

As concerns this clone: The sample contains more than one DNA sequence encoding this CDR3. CDR3 residues: CASSLDRADEQYF. CDR3 in DNA: TGCGCCAGCAGCTTGGACAGGGCCGACGAGCAGTACTTC. The J gene is TRBJ2-7, the V gene TRBV5-1; tentatively, D is TRBD1 (6 bases). CDR1 SGHRS and CDR2 YFSETQ come from the germline V gene. The CDR3 loop spans 13 amino acids. The V end lost 0 bases, the J end lost 5 bases, and 9 bases lay between the germline ends.

The CDR3 spells CASSTLDRVTYEQYF. In DNA form, the CDR3 reads TGTGCCAGCAGTACGTTGGACAGGGTTACCTACGAGCAGTACTTC. The chain carries TRBV28 and TRBJ2-7, with 8 nucleotides matching TRBD1. Germline V CDR1 and CDR2: MDHEN, SYDVKM. The CDR3 length is 15 residues. V was clipped by 5 bases and J by 2 bases; unmatched bases: 8.

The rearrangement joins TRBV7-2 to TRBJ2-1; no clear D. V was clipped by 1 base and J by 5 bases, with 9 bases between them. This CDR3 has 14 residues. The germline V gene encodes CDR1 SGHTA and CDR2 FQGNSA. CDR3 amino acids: CASSLVVEDNEQFF. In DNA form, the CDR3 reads TGTGCCAGCAGCTTAGTTGTAGAGGACAATGAGCAGTTCTTC.

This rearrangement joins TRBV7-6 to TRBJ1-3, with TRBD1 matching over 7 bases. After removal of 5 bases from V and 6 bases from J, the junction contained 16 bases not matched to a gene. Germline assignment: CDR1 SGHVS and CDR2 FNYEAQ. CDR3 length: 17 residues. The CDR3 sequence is CASSRKETDRATNTIYF. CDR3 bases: TGTGCCAGCAGCCGAAAGGAGACCGACAGGGCAACAAACACCATATATTTT.

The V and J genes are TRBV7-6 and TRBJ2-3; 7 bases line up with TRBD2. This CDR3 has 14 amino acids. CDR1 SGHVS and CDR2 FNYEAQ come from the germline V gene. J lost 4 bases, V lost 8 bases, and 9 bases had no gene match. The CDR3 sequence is CASAVSGFADTQYF. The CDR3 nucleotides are TGTGCCAGCGCGGTTAGCGGGTTTGCAGATACGCAGTATTTT.

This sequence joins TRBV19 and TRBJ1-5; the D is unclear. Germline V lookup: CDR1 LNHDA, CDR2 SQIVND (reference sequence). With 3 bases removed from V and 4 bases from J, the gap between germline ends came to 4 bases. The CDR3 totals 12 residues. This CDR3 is CASSIWNQPQHF. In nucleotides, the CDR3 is TGTGCCAGTAGTATCTGGAATCAGCCCCAGCATTTT.

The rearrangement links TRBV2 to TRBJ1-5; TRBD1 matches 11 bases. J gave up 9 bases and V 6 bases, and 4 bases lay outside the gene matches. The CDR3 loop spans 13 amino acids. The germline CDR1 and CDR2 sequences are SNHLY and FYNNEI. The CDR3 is CASRGQGARPQHF. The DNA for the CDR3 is TGTGCCAGCAGAGGACAGGGGGCCCGGCCCCAGCATTTT.

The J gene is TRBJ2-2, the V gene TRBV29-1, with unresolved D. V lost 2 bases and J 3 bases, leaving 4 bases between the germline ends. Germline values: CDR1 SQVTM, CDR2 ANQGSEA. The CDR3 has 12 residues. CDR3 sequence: CSVECDTGELFF. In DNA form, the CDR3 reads TGCAGCGTTGAATGTGACACCGGGGAGCTGTTTTTT.

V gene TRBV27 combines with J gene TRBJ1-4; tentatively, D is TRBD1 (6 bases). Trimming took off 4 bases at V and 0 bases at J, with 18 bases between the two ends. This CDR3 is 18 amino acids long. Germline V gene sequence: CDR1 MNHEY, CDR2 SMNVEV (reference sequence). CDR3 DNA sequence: TGTGCCAGCAGTTCGAACCGGGACACCTCTGCAACTAATGAAAAACTGTTTTTT. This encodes CASSSNRDTSATNEKLFF.

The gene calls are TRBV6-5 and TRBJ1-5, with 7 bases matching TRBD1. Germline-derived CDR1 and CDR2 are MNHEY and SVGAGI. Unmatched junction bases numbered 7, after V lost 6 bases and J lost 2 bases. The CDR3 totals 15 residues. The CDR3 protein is CASSNYRGGNQPQHF. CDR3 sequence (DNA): TGTGCCAGCAGCAACTACAGGGGAGGCAATCAGCCCCAGCATTTT.

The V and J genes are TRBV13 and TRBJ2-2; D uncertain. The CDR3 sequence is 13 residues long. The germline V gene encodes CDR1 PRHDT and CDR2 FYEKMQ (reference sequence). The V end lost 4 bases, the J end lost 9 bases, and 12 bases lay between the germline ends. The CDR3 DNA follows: TGTGCCAGCAGCTCCGTGGGAAGGAGGGAGCTGTTTTTT. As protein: CASSSVGRRELFF.

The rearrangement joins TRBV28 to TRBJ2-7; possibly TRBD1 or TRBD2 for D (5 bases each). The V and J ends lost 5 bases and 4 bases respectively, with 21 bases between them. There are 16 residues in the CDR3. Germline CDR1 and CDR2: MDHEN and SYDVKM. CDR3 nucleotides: TGTGCCAGCAGTCCTCCACCACGGGACCGAATATACGAGCAGTACTTC. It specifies CASSPPPRDRIYEQYF.

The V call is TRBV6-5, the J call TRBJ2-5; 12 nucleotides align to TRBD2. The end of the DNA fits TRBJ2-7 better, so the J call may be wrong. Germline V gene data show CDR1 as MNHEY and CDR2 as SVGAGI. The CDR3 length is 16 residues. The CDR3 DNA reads TGTGCCAGCAGTTACACGACTAGCGGGAGAGGCTACGAGCAGTACTTC. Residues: CASSYTTSGRGYEQYF.

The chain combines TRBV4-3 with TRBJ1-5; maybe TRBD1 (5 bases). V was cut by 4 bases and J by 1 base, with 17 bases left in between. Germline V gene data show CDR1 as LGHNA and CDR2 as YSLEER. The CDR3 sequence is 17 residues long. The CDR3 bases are TGCGCCAGCAGCCCTCTCCAGGGTGAAAGAAGCAATCAGCCCCAGCATTTT. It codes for CASSPLQGERSNQPQHF.